What follows is one T cell receptor beta chain and its context. Its recognized antigen is unknown. Nothing much larger sits one base from this clone, and base qualities are not available. Compared with germline, V lacks 7 bases and J lacks 2 bases; bases without a gene match: 11. CDR1 SEHNR and CDR2 FQNEAQ are derived from the germline V gene (reference sequence). The CDR3 covers 17 residues, taking in both the cysteine and the phenylalanine. Left in the record is the CDR3 DNA by itself, 51 bases read in frame from the first base. This sample stems from a study of siplizumab effects on memory and regulatory T cells (dated by TCRdb to the late 2010s). Regarding the study in general: The study looked at the effect of siplizumab, an anti-CD2 antibody, on alloreactive T-cell subsets in allogeneic mixed lymphocyte reactions made from human PBMCs. Overall study results and their limits: No functional confirmation was obtained for the suppressive function of proliferating Tregs from siplizumab cultures. Sequences below about 10^-5 frequency were poorly captured, so only a minor fraction of alloreactive clones could be mapped to unstimulated subsets. For roughly 75-95% of proliferating CD4+ or CD8+ clones, no naive or memory phenotype could be assigned. Greater diversity appeared to be present in unstimulated naive T cells than in memory T cells, and a substantial contribution to the alloresponse seemed to be made by naive cells. Of the alloreactive CD4+ clones that could be mapped, the Treg-derived share averaged approximately 69% with siplizumab compared with under 30% in control reactions. Siplizumab significantly lowered the cumulative frequency of alloreactive sequences that could be traced to unstimulated CD4+ memory T cells.

Sorted unstimulated T cells, along with proliferating T cells recovered from mixed lymphocyte reactions, underwent TCRbeta CDR3 sequencing. Fresh whole blood from 9 to 10 HLA-typed healthy donors served as the source for isolating PBMCs. Unstimulated CD4+ regulatory T cells were FACS-sorted to map the origin of alloreactive clones. The library came from the immunoSEQ multiplex PCR assay. Approximately 10^5 TCR templates per sample were assayed on the deep sequencing platform. Genomic DNA extracted from sorted T cells was used for TCRbeta CDR3 sequencing. Regarding the original processing steps: Clonal analysis of TCRbeta CDR3 data was done in the R programming language. Alloreactive CD4+ and CD8+ clones were identified by comparing unstimulated samples to CFSE-low samples taken after the reaction. By matching sequences to the repertoires of sorted unstimulated Treg and non-Treg cells, each alloreactive CD4+ clone was assigned a regulatory or non-regulatory origin. TCRdb limited this immuneACCESS table to in-frame rearrangements with V and J called. A share of clones is missing; checked studies link under half to unresolved V genes, and the rest is unexplained. D and trimming come from the DNA, and the V and J calls and clone size come from that table. The sample profile shows some 100,000 clones; around 92% of them were found once. The biggest ten clones account for about 0.7% of the sample.

The sequence derives from a human donor in good health. The sequenced sample consisted of Tregs sorted from blood. The sequence is built from TRBV7-9 and TRBJ2-3; the junction holds 11 bases that match TRBD2. The DNA sequence is given as TGTGCCAGCATCCCCGCACGACTAGCGGGACTCACAGATACGCAGTATTTT. The translation is CASIPARLAGLTDTQYF.